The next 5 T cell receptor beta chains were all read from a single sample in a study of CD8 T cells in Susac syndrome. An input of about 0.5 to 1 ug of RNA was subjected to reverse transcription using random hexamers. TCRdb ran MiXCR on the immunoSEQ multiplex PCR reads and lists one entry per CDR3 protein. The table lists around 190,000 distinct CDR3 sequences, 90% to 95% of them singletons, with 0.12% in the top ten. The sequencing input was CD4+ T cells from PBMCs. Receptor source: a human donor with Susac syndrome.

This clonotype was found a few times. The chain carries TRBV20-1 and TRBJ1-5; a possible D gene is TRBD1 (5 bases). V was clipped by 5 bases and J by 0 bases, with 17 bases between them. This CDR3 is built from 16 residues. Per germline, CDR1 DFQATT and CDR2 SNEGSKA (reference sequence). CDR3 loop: CSARTGSGYSNQPQHF. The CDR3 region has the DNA TGCAGTGCTCGCACAGGATCGGGGTATAGCAATCAGCCCCAGCATTTT.

The CDR3 DNA reads TGTGCCAGCAGCTTGGGGGGGTCTCAGCCCCAGCATTTT. Amino acid sequence: CASSLGGSQPQHF. J is TRBJ1-5 and V is TRBV7-6; D might be TRBD1 (5 bases). CDR1 is SGHVS and CDR2 is FNYEAQ in the germline V gene. The CDR3 is 13 amino acids. V gave up 3 bases and J gave up 6 bases, with 9 bases separating them.

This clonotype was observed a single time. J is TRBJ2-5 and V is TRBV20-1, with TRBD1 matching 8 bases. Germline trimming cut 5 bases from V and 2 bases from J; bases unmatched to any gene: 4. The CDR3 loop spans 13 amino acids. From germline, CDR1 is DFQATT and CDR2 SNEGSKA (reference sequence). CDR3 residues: CSAAGTGQETQYF. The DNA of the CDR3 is TGCAGTGCTGCCGGGACAGGACAAGAGACCCAGTACTTC.

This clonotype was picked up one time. Written as DNA, the CDR3 is TGTGCCAGCAGCGCGTCTGGGTCAGATACGCAGTATTTT. It encodes CASSASGSDTQYF. The chain uses TRBV6-6 and TRBJ2-3; D not resolved. Looked up from germline, CDR1 is MNHNY and CDR2 is SVGAGI (reference sequence). Between the trimmed V and J ends, which lost 6 bases and 4 bases, there was a span of 11 bases. This CDR3 has 13 residues.

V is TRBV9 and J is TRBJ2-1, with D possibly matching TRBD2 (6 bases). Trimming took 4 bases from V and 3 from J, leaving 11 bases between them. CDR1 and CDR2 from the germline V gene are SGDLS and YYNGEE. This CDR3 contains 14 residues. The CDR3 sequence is CASSSGSNYNEQFF. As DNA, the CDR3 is TGTGCCAGCAGCAGCGGGTCGAACTACAATGAGCAGTTCTTC.